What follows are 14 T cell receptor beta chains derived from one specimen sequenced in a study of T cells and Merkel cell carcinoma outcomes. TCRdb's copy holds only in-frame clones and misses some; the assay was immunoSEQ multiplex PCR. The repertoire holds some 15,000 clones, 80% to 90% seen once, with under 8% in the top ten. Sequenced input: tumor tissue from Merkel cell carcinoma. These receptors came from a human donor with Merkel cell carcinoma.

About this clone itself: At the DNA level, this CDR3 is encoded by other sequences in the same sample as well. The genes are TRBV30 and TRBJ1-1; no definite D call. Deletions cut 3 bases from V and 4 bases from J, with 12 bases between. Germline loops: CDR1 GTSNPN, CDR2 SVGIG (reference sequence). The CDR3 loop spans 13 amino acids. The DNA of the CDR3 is TGTGCCTGGAGGGGCCGGGGAACCACTGAAGCTTTCTTT. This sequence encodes CAWRGRGTTEAFF.

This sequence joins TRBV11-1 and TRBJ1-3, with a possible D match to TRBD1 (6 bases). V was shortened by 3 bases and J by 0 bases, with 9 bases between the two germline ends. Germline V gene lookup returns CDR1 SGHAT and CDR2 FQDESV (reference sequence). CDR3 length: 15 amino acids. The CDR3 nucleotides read TGTGCCAGCAGCTTCGACAGGATCTCTGGAAACACCATATATTTT. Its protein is CASSFDRISGNTIYF.

CDR3 sequence reads: CASSRGPDAKNIQYF. The CDR3 DNA reads as TGTGCCAGCAGCAGAGGGCCAGACGCCAAAAACATTCAGTACTTC. This chain uses TRBV7-2 with TRBJ2-4, with a possible D match to TRBD2 (5 bases). The germline V gene encodes CDR1 SGHTA and CDR2 FQGNSA. The V and J ends lost 5 bases and 1 base respectively, with 12 bases between them. CDR3 size: 15 residues. The whole variable domain, remainder taken from reference TRBV7-2 and TRBJ2-4, is GAGVSQSPSNKVTEKGKDVELRCDPISGHTALYWYRQSLGQGLEFLIYFQGNSAPDKSGLPSDRFSAERTGGSVSTLTIQRTQQEDSAVYLCASSRGPDAKNIQYFGAGTRLSVL.

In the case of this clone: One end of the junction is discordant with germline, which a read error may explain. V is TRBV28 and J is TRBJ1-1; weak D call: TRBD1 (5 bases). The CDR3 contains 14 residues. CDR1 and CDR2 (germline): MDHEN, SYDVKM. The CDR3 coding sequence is TGTGTCAGCGGGACGGGGGTATGGTCGGGTGAAGCTTTCTTT. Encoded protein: CVSGTGVWSGEAFF.

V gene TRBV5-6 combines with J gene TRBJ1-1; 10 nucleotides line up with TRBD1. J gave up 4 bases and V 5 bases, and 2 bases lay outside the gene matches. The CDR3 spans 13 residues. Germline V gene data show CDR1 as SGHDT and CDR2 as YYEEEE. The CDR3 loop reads CASRRDRGTEAFF. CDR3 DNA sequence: TGTGCCAGCAGGAGGGACAGGGGCACTGAAGCTTTCTTT. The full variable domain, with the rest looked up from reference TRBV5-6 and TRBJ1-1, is DAGVTQSPTHLIKTRGQQVTLRCSPKSGHDTVSWYQQALGQGPQFIFQYYEEEERQRGNFPDRFSGHQFPNYSSELNVNALLLGDSALYLCASRRDRGTEAFFGQGTRLTVV.

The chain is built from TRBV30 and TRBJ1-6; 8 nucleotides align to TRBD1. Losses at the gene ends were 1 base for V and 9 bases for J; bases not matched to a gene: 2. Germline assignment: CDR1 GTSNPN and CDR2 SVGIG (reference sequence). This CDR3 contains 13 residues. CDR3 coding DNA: TGTGCCTGGAGTGGACAGGGGCTTTCACCCCTCCACTTT. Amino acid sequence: CAWSGQGLSPLHF.

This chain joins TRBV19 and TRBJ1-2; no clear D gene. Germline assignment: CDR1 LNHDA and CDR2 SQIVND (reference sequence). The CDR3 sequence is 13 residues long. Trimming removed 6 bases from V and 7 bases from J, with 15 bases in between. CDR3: CASSGLLGSGYTF. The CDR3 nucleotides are TGTGCCAGTAGCGGACTCCTAGGCTCTGGCTACACCTTC.

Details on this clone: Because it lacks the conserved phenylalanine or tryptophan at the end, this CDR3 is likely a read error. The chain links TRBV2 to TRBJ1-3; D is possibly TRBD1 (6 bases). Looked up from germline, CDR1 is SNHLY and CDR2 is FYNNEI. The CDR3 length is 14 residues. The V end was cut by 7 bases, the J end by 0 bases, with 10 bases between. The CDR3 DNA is TGTGCCAGCACCGCGGACAGCTCTGGAAACACCATATATGTT. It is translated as CASTADSSGNTIYV.

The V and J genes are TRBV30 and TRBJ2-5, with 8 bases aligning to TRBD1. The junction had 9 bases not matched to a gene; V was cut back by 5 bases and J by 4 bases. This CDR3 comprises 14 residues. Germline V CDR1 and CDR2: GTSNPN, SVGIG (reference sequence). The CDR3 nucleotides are TGTGCCTGGGTAGCAAACAGGGGGGCAGAGACCCAGTACTTC. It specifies CAWVANRGAETQYF.

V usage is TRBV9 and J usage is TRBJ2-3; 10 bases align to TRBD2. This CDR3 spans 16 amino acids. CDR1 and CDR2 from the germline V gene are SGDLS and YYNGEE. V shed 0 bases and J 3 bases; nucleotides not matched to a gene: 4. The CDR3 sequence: CASSVELAGSTDTQYF. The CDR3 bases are TGTGCCAGCAGCGTAGAACTAGCGGGGTCGACAGATACGCAGTATTTT.

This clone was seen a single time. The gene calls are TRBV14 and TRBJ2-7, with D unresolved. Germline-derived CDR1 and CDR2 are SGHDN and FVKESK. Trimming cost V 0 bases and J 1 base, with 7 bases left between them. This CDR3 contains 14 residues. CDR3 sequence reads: CASSQEYLSYEQYF. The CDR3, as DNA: TGTGCCAGCAGCCAAGAATACTTATCCTACGAGCAGTACTTC.

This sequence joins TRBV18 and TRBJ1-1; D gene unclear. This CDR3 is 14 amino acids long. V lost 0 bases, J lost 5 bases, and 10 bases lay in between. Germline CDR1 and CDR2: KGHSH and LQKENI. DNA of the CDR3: TGTGCCAGCTCACCACCTGCCAGGAGGACTGAAGCTTTCTTT. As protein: CASSPPARRTEAFF.

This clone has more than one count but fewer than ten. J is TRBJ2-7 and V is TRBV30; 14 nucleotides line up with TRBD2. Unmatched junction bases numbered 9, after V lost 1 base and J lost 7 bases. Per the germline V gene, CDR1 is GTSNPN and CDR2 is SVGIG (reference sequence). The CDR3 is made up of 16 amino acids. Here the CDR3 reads CAWSASGTSGSVEQYF. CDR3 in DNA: TGTGCCTGGAGTGCCTCCGGGACTAGCGGGAGCGTGGAGCAGTACTTC.

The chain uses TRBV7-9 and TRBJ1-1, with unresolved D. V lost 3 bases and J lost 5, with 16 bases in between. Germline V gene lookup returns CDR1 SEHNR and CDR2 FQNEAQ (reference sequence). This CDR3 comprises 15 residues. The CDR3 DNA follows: TGTGCCAGCAGCTTGACTGGTGGGCGCAGAACTGAAGCTTTCTTT. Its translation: CASSLTGGRRTEAFF.